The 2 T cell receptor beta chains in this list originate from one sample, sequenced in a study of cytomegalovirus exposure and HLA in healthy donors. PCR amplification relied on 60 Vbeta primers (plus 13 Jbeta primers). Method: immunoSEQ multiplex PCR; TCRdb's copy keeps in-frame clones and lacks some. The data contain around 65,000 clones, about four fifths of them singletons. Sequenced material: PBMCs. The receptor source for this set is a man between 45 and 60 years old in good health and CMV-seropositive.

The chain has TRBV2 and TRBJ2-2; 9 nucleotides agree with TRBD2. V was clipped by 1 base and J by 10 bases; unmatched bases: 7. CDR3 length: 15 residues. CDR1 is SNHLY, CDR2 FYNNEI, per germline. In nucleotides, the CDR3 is TGTGCCAGCAGTGAAGGGGCGGGGGGGCCGAAGGAGCTGTTTTTT. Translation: CASSEGAGGPKELFF.

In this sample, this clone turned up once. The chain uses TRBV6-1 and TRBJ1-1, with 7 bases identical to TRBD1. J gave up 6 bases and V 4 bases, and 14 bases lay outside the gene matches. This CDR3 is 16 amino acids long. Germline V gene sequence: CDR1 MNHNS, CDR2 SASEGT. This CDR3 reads CASSGALTGLWSEAFF. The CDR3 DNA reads TGTGCCAGCAGTGGAGCTCTGACAGGGCTTTGGTCTGAAGCTTTCTTT.